The 14 T cell receptor beta chains in this list originate from one sample, sequenced in a study of cytomegalovirus exposure and HLA in healthy donors. A multiplex PCR was run with 60 Vbeta primers and 13 Jbeta primers. TCRdb keeps only in-frame clones here, not all; method: immunoSEQ multiplex PCR. Among 75,000 or so clones listed, approximately 70% were seen once. The sample taken for sequencing was PBMCs. The source is a man aged 35 to 55 in good health and CMV-seropositive.

In its sample, this clone was seen once. This rearrangement joins TRBV6-6 to TRBJ2-1; D is perhaps TRBD2 (6 bases). V shed 0 bases and J shed 10 bases, with 10 bases lying between them. CDR1 MNHNY and CDR2 SVGAGI come from the germline V gene (reference sequence). The CDR3 runs 13 residues. CDR3: CASSYSGGREQFF. CDR3 nucleotide sequence: TGTGCCAGCAGTTACTCGGGGGGTAGGGAGCAGTTCTTC.

This clone was seen only a few times. The chain couples TRBV2 to TRBJ1-1, with D unresolved. From germline, CDR1 is SNHLY and CDR2 FYNNEI. CDR3 length: 16 amino acids. V was clipped by 3 bases and J by 5 bases, with 19 bases between them. The CDR3 spells CASSESVGKAATEAFF. In DNA, the CDR3 is TGTGCCAGCAGTGAGTCAGTGGGGAAAGCGGCAACTGAAGCTTTCTTT.

The J gene is TRBJ2-7, the V gene TRBV14; 8 positions match TRBD1. V lost 2 bases and J lost 6; bases outside the gene matches: 6. CDR1 is SGHDN and CDR2 is FVKESK in the germline V gene. The CDR3 has 14 residues. The CDR3 DNA follows: TGTGCCAGCAGCCAATTTAGGACAGGGCTCGAGCAGTACTTC. Protein product: CASSQFRTGLEQYF.

This clone was detected only a few times. This chain connects TRBV28 to TRBJ1-1; a possible D gene is TRBD1 (5 bases). Trimming stripped 3 bases from V and 3 bases from J, with 14 bases between. Germline loops: CDR1 MDHEN, CDR2 SYDVKM. The CDR3 length is 15 residues. CDR3 sequence (DNA): TGTGCCAGCAGTTTCTCCCCACAGGTATACACTGAAGCTTTCTTT. This codes for CASSFSPQVYTEAFF.

The sample holds one count of this clone. The chain employs TRBV5-1 and TRBJ2-3; D is possibly TRBD1 (5 bases). V lost 0 bases and J 6 bases, leaving 14 bases between the germline ends. Germline values: CDR1 SGHRS, CDR2 YFSETQ. The CDR3 spans 15 residues. The CDR3 nucleotides are TGCGCCAGCAGCTTGGTAATCCAGGGAATGGATACGCAGTATTTT. Its translation is CASSLVIQGMDTQYF.

The chain recombines TRBV25-1 with TRBJ1-4, with D possibly TRBD1 on 6 matching bases. V was cut by 6 bases and J by 4 bases, with 12 bases left in between. The CDR3 length is 14 residues. Germline CDR1 and CDR2: MGHDK and SYGVNS. The CDR3 loop reads CASSEQGGNEKLFF. CDR3 DNA sequence: TGTGCCAGCAGCGAACAGGGAGGTAATGAAAAACTGTTTTTT.

This chain uses TRBV4-3 with TRBJ2-7; 8 bases line up with TRBD1. J was trimmed by 7 bases and V by 2 bases; bases with no gene match: 16. Germline lookup yields CDR1 LGHNA and CDR2 YSLEER. The CDR3 covers 17 residues. The CDR3, as DNA: TGCGCCAGCAGCCAATCCTTTGAAGAACAGGGGGTAAGAGAGCAGTACTTC. Its protein is CASSQSFEEQGVREQYF.

This sequence joins TRBV4-1 and TRBJ1-2; D may be TRBD1 (6 bases). This CDR3 is 16 amino acids long. The germline gives CDR1 MGHRA, CDR2 YSYEKL. V was cut by 2 bases and J by 3 bases, with 16 bases left in between. CDR3: CASSQYGGGPDYGYTF. CDR3 DNA: TGCGCCAGCAGCCAATATGGCGGGGGGCCAGACTATGGCTACACCTTC.

The chain joins TRBV10-3 to TRBJ2-3; TRBD1 matches 11 bases. This CDR3 is 16 amino acids long. Germline CDR1 and CDR2: ENHRY and SYGVKD. The J segment lost 4 bases and the V segment lost 8 bases, leaving 11 bases of the junction unmatched. The CDR3 loop is CAIRDRGKLRADTQYF. The CDR3 DNA reads as TGTGCCATCCGGGACAGGGGGAAGTTACGAGCAGATACGCAGTATTTT.

This clone has only a few counts. The V and J genes are TRBV5-1 and TRBJ1-4; D uncertain. CDR3 length: 13 residues. The V gene lost 7 bases and the J gene lost 12 bases, with 19 bases spanning the gap. Germline V CDR1 and CDR2: SGHRS, YFSETQ. As DNA, the CDR3 is TGCGCCAGCGGCCCCCTTGCGGGCGGGGAACTGTTTTTT. Amino acids: CASGPLAGGELFF.

V usage is TRBV6-1 and J usage is TRBJ1-2; 8 nucleotides line up with TRBD1. The germline CDR1 and CDR2 sequences are MNHNS and SASEGT. CDR3 length: 14 amino acids. The V gene end was trimmed by 6 bases and the J gene end by 6 bases; junction bases not matched to a gene: 9. CDR3 nucleotides: TGTGCCAGCAGAGATCCACAGGGGGTAAATGGCTACACCTTC. This gives the protein CASRDPQGVNGYTF.

The table lists this clone with a few counts. V and J are TRBV2 and TRBJ2-5, with unresolved D. Matching the DNA end better, TRBJ2-7 makes the J call doubtful. Germline V gene lookup returns CDR1 SNHLY and CDR2 FYNNEI. The CDR3 contains 13 residues. The CDR3 sequence: CASRSHATYEQYF. CDR3 coding DNA: TGTGCCAGCAGGAGTCACGCCACCTACGAGCAGTACTTC.

This clone was seen only once. The CDR3 sequence is CASTPRGGHSYGYTF. In DNA form, the CDR3 reads TGTGCCAGCACCCCTCGGGGGGGCCACTCCTATGGCTACACCTTC. The chain has TRBV5-4 and TRBJ1-2, with D perhaps matching TRBD1 (6 bases). Trimming stripped 6 bases from V and 4 bases from J, with 19 bases between. Germline CDR1 reads SGHNT; CDR2 reads YYREEE (reference sequence). The CDR3 runs to 15 residues.

The rearrangement joins TRBV9 to TRBJ2-3; 10 bases line up with TRBD2. The V gene end was trimmed by 0 bases and the J gene end by 3 bases; junction bases not matched to a gene: 4. The CDR3 contains 16 residues. CDR1 and CDR2 (germline): SGDLS, YYNGEE. In DNA, the CDR3 is TGTGCCAGCAGCGTAGTTCCTAGCGGGGGTACAGATACGCAGTATTTT. Protein: CASSVVPSGGTDTQYF.